This is a list of T cell receptor beta chains from one sample in a study of blood T cell repertoires in COVID-19. Assay: immunoSEQ multiplex PCR; the TCRdb copy retains only in-frame clones and omits some. Among approximately 500,000 clones, 75% to 90% were seen once, and the ten largest hold approximately 0.9%. Sequencing input: peripheral blood. All receptors derive from a man aged 18 to 29 with COVID-19, enrolled during active disease. CDR3s include the opening cysteine and the closing phenylalanine or tryptophan. The D gene is left open where the match is weak. Rows give clone size only sometimes, using once, few, many, or a class for an expanded clone.

d_gene	j_gene	abundance	v_gene	CDR3aa	CDR3nt
-	TRBJ1-2	-	TRBV6-5	CASSWRSFDYGYTF	TGTGCCAGCAGTTGGAGGAGTTTTGACTATGGCTACACCTTC
TRBD2	TRBJ2-5	-	TRBV19	CASSIRTSGQETQYF	TGTGCCAGTAGTATACGGACTAGCGGCCAAGAGACCCAGTACTTC
TRBD1	TRBJ2-4	-	TRBV6-1	CASSEGTGKRNIQYF	TGTGCCAGCAGTGAAGGGACAGGGAAAAGGAACATTCAGTACTTC
-	TRBJ2-7	-	TRBV6-5	CASSYSAGREQYF	TGTGCCAGCAGTTACTCTGCGGGAAGGGAGCAGTACTTC
TRBD1	TRBJ1-6	-	TRBV6-2/TRBV6-3	CASSYSREIDRVYNSPLHF	TGTGCCAGCAGTTACTCTAGAGAGATTGACAGGGTATATAATTCACCCCTCCACTTT
-	TRBJ2-2	-	TRBV19	CASSITGNTGELFF	TGTGCCAGTAGTATCACAGGGAACACCGGGGAGCTGTTTTTT
TRBD2	TRBJ2-1	-	TRBV15	CATSSLIATSGRGNEQFF	TGTGCCACCAGCAGCCTAATCGCGACTAGCGGGCGGGGAAATGAGCAGTTCTTC
-	TRBJ1-4	-	TRBV10-3	CAISETGNEKLFF	TGTGCCATCAGTGAGACGGGTAATGAAAAACTGTTTTTT
-	TRBJ2-7	-	TRBV2	CASSEEVPGSYEQYF	TGTGCCAGCAGTGAAGAAGTGCCAGGTTCCTACGAGCAGTACTTC
-	TRBJ1-5	-	TRBV10-2	CASSVLYSNQPQHF	TGCGCCAGCAGTGTGCTCTATAGCAATCAGCCCCAGCATTTT
TRBD2	TRBJ2-3	-	TRBV7-9	CASSTGTSGESDTQYF	TGTGCCAGCAGCACTGGGACTAGCGGGGAATCAGATACGCAGTATTTT
-	TRBJ1-2	-	TRBV7-2	CASSLSGGQRLGGYTF	TGTGCCAGCAGCTTATCAGGAGGACAGCGGCTGGGCGGCTACACCTTC
-	TRBJ2-7	few	TRBV9	CASSVGLESTYEQYF	TGTGCCAGCAGCGTAGGACTTGAATCCACCTACGAGCAGTACTTC
TRBD1	TRBJ2-5	-	TRBV5-6	CASSPTTGKGTQYF	TGTGCCAGCAGCCCAACGACAGGGAAGGGGACCCAGTACTTC
TRBD2	TRBJ2-2	-	TRBV9	CASSVGPFSGGAAGELFF	TGTGCCAGCAGCGTAGGTCCCTTCAGCGGGGGGGCGGCCGGGGAGCTGTTTTTT
-	TRBJ2-5	-	TRBV4-1	CASSRSHPRVGTQYF	TGCGCCAGCAGCCGCAGTCACCCGCGGGTCGGGACCCAGTACTTC
TRBD1	TRBJ1-5	-	TRBV5-1	CASSLGQGRPNQPQHF	TGCGCCAGCAGCTTGGGACAGGGGAGGCCGAATCAGCCCCAGCATTTT
-	TRBJ1-1	-	TRBV29-1	CSVRKGQSNTEAFF	TGCAGCGTTCGGAAGGGACAATCGAACACTGAAGCTTTCTTT
-	TRBJ2-1	-	TRBV11-2	CASSLEGRARSYNEQFF	TGTGCCAGCAGCTTAGAAGGGCGGGCCCGCTCCTACAATGAGCAGTTCTTC
TRBD2	TRBJ2-1	-	TRBV10-1	CASSESTGGRGNNEQFF	TGCGCCAGCAGTGAGTCGACGGGGGGGCGCGGAAACAATGAGCAGTTCTTC
TRBD2	TRBJ2-1	-	TRBV4-1	CASSQERRERDEQFF	TGCGCCAGCAGCCAAGAACGGCGGGAGCGGGATGAGCAGTTCTTC
TRBD2	TRBJ2-7	few	TRBV4-1	CASSPGAGGYEQYF	TGCGCCAGCAGCCCCGGGGCGGGGGGATACGAGCAGTACTTC
-	TRBJ2-7	-	TRBV21-1	CASSRHAGGSPYEQYF	TGTGCCAGCAGCAGACATGCAGGGGGCAGCCCCTACGAGCAGTACTTC
TRBD2	TRBJ2-1	-	TRBV7-3	CASSFDGLAGDEQFF	TGTGCCAGCAGCTTTGATGGCCTAGCGGGAGATGAGCAGTTCTTC
TRBD1	TRBJ1-2	-	TRBV2	CASSTGTGPYGYTF	TGTGCCAGCAGCACCGGGACAGGCCCCTATGGCTACACCTTC
-	TRBJ2-7	-	TRBV20-1	CSASGNYEQYF	TGCAGTGCTAGCGGGAATTACGAGCAGTACTTC
TRBD2	TRBJ2-1	-	TRBV18	CASSLRTSDYNEQFF	TGTGCCAGCTCACTGCGGACTAGCGACTACAATGAGCAGTTCTTC
TRBD1	TRBJ1-2	-	TRBV11-3	CASSLGQGLANYGYTF	TGTGCCAGCAGCTTAGGACAGGGGCTGGCTAACTATGGCTACACCTTC
-	TRBJ1-1	-	TRBV12-5	CASGRAGTPNTEAFF	TGTGCTAGTGGTCGGGCCGGGACACCGAACACTGAAGCTTTCTTT
TRBD1	TRBJ2-7	-	TRBV29-1	CSGQGPGPHEQYF	TGCAGCGGACAGGGCCCCGGCCCCCACGAGCAGTACTTC
TRBD1	TRBJ2-2	-	TRBV27	CASSGWQGAGELFF	TGTGCCAGCAGTGGGTGGCAGGGGGCCGGGGAGCTGTTTTTT
TRBD1	TRBJ2-2	-	TRBV30	CAWTSGTGVSGELFF	TGTGCCTGGACCAGCGGGACAGGGGTTTCCGGGGAGCTGTTTTTT
-	TRBJ1-5	-	TRBV10-2	CASSEYTYQPQHF	TGCGCCAGCAGTGAGTACACCTATCAGCCCCAGCATTTT
TRBD1	TRBJ2-1	-	TRBV7-7	CASSASAGTGPYEQFF	TGTGCCAGCAGCGCCTCCGCCGGGACAGGGCCATATGAGCAGTTCTTC
TRBD2	TRBJ2-1	-	TRBV3-1/TRBV3-2	CASSQAGTSGSGEQFF	TGTGCCAGCAGCCAAGCGGGGACTAGCGGTAGCGGTGAGCAGTTCTTC
TRBD2	TRBJ2-3	-	TRBV4-2	CASSQDAGGTDTQYF	TGTGCCAGCAGCCAAGATGCGGGGGGGACAGATACGCAGTATTTT
-	TRBJ2-3	-	TRBV7-8	CASSSLLTDTQYF	TGTGCCAGCAGCTCCCTACTCACAGATACGCAGTATTTT
-	TRBJ1-4	-	TRBV6-5	CASSYSVRASEKLFF	TGTGCCAGCAGTTACTCGGTGAGGGCTTCTGAAAAACTGTTTTTT
TRBD2	TRBJ2-3	-	TRBV2	CASSLAGASTDTQYF	TGTGCCAGCAGCTTAGCGGGCGCATCCACAGATACGCAGTATTTT
-	TRBJ2-1	-	TRBV20-1	CSAAGNNEQFF	TGCAGTGCTGCGGGGAACAATGAGCAGTTCTTC
-	TRBJ1-5	-	TRBV7-9	CASSSMGAHQPQHF	TGTGCCAGCAGCTCTATGGGGGCCCATCAGCCCCAGCATTTT
-	TRBJ2-4	-	TRBV7-9	CASSLSRGLAKNIQYF	TGTGCCAGCAGCTTATCCCGGGGACTAGCCAAAAACATTCAGTACTTC
TRBD2	TRBJ2-6	-	TRBV3-1/TRBV3-2	CASSLAGGTPLGANVLTF	TGTGCCAGCAGCCTGGCGGGAGGAACCCCTCTGGGGGCCAACGTCCTGACTTTC
TRBD1	TRBJ2-7	-	TRBV6-1	CASSEGTGTYEQYF	TGTGCCAGCAGTGAGGGGACAGGTACCTACGAGCAGTACTTC
-	TRBJ2-7	-	TRBV2	CASNLAGFMYEQYF	TGTGCCAGCAACCTGGCAGGGTTTATGTACGAGCAGTACTTC
-	TRBJ1-2	-	TRBV20-1	CSASSGVGYTF	TGCAGTGCTAGCTCGGGAGTTGGCTACACCTTC
TRBD1	TRBJ2-7	-	TRBV6-5	CASSYQDRIYEQYF	TGTGCCAGCAGTTACCAGGACAGGATCTACGAGCAGTACTTC
-	TRBJ2-3	-	TRBV19	CASSLGGGGGTDTQYF	TGTGCCAGTAGTCTTGGTGGGGGAGGTGGCACAGATACGCAGTATTTT
TRBD2	TRBJ2-1	-	TRBV6-5	CASGGGGPLNEQFF	TGTGCCAGCGGCGGCGGGGGGCCTCTCAATGAGCAGTTCTTC
TRBD1	TRBJ1-2	-	TRBV7-2	CASSSGQTYGYTF	TGTGCCAGCAGCTCGGGACAGACCTATGGCTACACCTTC
-	TRBJ2-3	-	TRBV7-6	CASSPNPGRRTDTQYF	TGTGCCAGCAGTCCTAACCCGGGGAGGAGGACAGATACGCAGTATTTT
-	TRBJ2-5	-	TRBV2	CASSESGGRETQYF	TGTGCCAGCAGTGAATCGGGGGGCCGGGAGACCCAGTACTTC
TRBD2	TRBJ2-2	-	TRBV7-9	CASSTSLAGGTGELFF	TGTGCCAGCAGCACCTCACTAGCGGGAGGAACCGGGGAGCTGTTTTTT
-	TRBJ2-1	-	TRBV27	CASSLGLNPTLYNEQFF	TGTGCCAGCAGTTTAGGACTGAATCCGACACTCTACAATGAGCAGTTCTTC
-	TRBJ2-3	-	TRBV4-1	CASSHTGNTDTQYF	TGCGCCAGCAGCCATACAGGGAACACAGATACGCAGTATTTT
-	TRBJ2-2	-	TRBV7-9	CASRLSDANTGELFF	TGTGCCAGCAGACTATCGGATGCGAACACCGGGGAGCTGTTTTTT
-	TRBJ2-1	-	TRBV6-5	CASSLHLAYEQFF	TGTGCCAGCAGTTTACACCTAGCCTATGAGCAGTTCTTC
-	TRBJ2-7	-	TRBV20-1	CSATDRSSSYEQYF	TGCAGTGCTACTGACCGATCGAGCTCCTACGAGCAGTACTTC
TRBD1	TRBJ1-2	-	TRBV6-6	CASSQGVPYGYTF	TGTGCCAGCAGTCAGGGGGTCCCCTATGGCTACACCTTC